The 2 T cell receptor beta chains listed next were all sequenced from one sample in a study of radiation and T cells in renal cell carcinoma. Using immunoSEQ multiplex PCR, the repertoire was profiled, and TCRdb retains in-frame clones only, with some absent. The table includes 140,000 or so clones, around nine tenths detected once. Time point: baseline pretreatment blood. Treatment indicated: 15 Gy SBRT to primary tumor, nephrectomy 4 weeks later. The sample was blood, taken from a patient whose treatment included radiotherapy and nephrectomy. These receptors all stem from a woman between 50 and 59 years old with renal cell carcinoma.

Written as DNA, the CDR3 is TGTGCCAGCAGCTTAGGCTCGCCCTTCGACTATGGCTACACCTTC. Its protein product is CASSLGSPFDYGYTF. The chain carries TRBV7-9 and TRBJ1-2; the D is unclear. Germline loops: CDR1 SEHNR, CDR2 FQNEAQ (reference sequence). V was shortened by 1 base and J by 3 bases, with 12 bases between the two germline ends. The CDR3 runs 15 residues.

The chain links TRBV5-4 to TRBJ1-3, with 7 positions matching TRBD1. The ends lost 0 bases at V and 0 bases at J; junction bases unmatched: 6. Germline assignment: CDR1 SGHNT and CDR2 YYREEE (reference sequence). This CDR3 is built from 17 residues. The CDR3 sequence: CASSLGDRLFSGNTIYF. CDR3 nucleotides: TGTGCCAGCAGCTTGGGGGACAGACTATTCTCTGGAAACACCATATATTTT.